The following is a TCR beta chain sequence with its context. Trimming pared 5 bases from V and 6 bases from J, leaving 12 bases between. CDR3 length: 13 residues. Germline loops: CDR1 MDHEN, CDR2 SYDVKM. Regarding treatment: randomized to nivolumab then ipilimumab (arm A) or the reverse (arm B). From thawed PBMCs, live CD3+CD8+ cells negative for CD19 and CD56 were sorted. The data were taken from a study of sequential checkpoint blockade in melanoma. Clones were read by immunoSEQ multiplex PCR, and TCRdb kept only the in-frame ones, dropping some. Of 20,000 to 25,000 clones detected, approximately 82% appear once; the ten largest clones hold 9.5% to 13%.

Sequenced material: CD8+ T cells sorted from blood (inferred from file names), taken from a patient given nivolumab and ipilimumab in sequence. The chain uses TRBV28 and TRBJ2-3; tentative D call: TRBD2 (6 bases). The clonotype was recovered from a human donor with melanoma. In nucleotides, the CDR3 is TGTGCCAGCAGTGTGCCGGCGGGGGATACGCAGTATTTT. It yields the protein CASSVPAGDTQYF.